This TCR beta chain is from a study of T cell responses to AZD1222 COVID-19 vaccine. Sequenced by immunoSEQ multiplex PCR; TCRdb stores in-frame clones only, minus some. The sample carries some 180,000 clones, more than 90% recorded once. Germline-derived CDR1 and CDR2 are SEHNR and FQNEAQ (reference sequence). V gave up 8 bases and J gave up 5 bases; unmatched junction bases: 9. This CDR3 has 14 residues. Sequenced material: peripheral blood, taken 28 days after the second dose of the MenACWY control vaccine. This TCR derives from an adult who received the MenACWY meningococcal vaccine as a control. The chain couples TRBV7-9 to TRBJ1-1, with 9 bases matching TRBD1. CDR3 residues: CASPGGQGVTEAFF. Written as DNA, the CDR3 is TGTGCCAGCCCGGGGGGACAGGGAGTTACTGAAGCTTTCTTT.